The entry below gives a single T cell receptor (beta chain) sequence along with its context. Its specificity is not known. The data belong to a study of blood T cells in healthy people across ages. Study-level findings and limits: As age increased, TCR beta diversity per million T cells fell in a roughly linear fashion. Unsorted PBMCs prevented conclusive naive versus antigen-experienced comparison.

CDR1 is MNHEY and CDR2 is SMNVEV in the germline V gene (reference sequence). The CDR3 spans 16 residues. With V trimmed by 5 bases and J by 4 bases, 11 bases remained unmatched. Sample-barcoded 5' priming and a J-beta primer mix drove a second PCR of roughly 6 to 12 cycles. The template-switch adaptor, which had 12 random nucleotides, put a tag on each cDNA molecule. Paired-end reads containing CDR3 totaled no fewer than 3 million for each sample. TCRdb reprocessed the 5' RACE reads via MiXCR and lists one record per CDR3 protein. The table includes approximately 400,000 distinct CDR3 sequences, about 55% detected once.

The rearrangement joins TRBV27 to TRBJ2-1; TRBD2 agrees at 7 bases. Sequenced input: blood. This clonotype was sampled from a man aged 55 to 70 in good health. CDR3 region: CASSRMGGSGYNEQFF. The CDR3 nucleotides are TGTGCCAGCAGTCGCATGGGGGGGAGCGGATACAATGAGCAGTTCTTC.